The T cell receptor (beta chain) described here comes from a study of cytomegalovirus exposure and HLA in healthy donors. Background on the study: The 90 to 150 validation repertoires matched the approximately 700 first-cohort repertoires in platform, a later analysis reported. Study conclusions and caveats: A list of about 160 TCR beta chains associated with cytomegalovirus was given. In vitro testing confirmed a few CMV-associated chains as specific for CMV antigens.

For this clone: Its antigen is as yet unknown.

The CDR3 loop spans 17 amino acids. J gave up 5 bases and V 4 bases, and 7 bases lay outside the gene matches. Germline values: CDR1 LGHNA, CDR2 YNFKEQ. Using immunoSEQ multiplex PCR, the repertoire was profiled, and TCRdb retains in-frame clones only, with some absent. Among tens of thousands of clones listed, approximately 94% were seen once. The TCR comes from a man aged 18-30 years in good health and CMV-seropositive. V usage is TRBV4-2 and J usage is TRBJ2-5, with 16 nucleotides matching TRBD2. The sequencing sample was made of PBMCs. The CDR3 spells CASSPGTSGRVGETQYF. The CDR3 DNA sequence: TGTGCCAGCAGCCCCGGGACTAGCGGGAGGGTCGGGGAGACCCAGTACTTC.